One sample yielded the 3 T cell receptor beta chains listed below, sequenced in a study of PD-1 blockade in classical Hodgkin lymphoma. This table comes from immunoSEQ multiplex PCR, and its TCRdb copy is limited to in-frame clones, with some not included. In the table there are about 15,000 clones, about 86% of which are singletons. Stated time point: newly diagnosed, previously untreated cHL patient sample. Using magnetic negative selection, the CD4+ T cells were separated out of thawed PBMCs. Sequenced sample: CD4+ T cells from blood. These receptors were collected from a human donor with classical Hodgkin lymphoma.

The V and J genes are TRBV19 and TRBJ2-5; D unresolved. Trimming stripped 7 bases from V and 4 bases from J, with 13 bases between. CDR1 and CDR2 (germline): LNHDA, SQIVND (reference sequence). The CDR3 extends over 13 amino acids. CDR3 nucleotides: TGTGCCAGTACCCCTTTAAGGCTAGAGACCCAGTACTTC. Its translation is CASTPLRLETQYF.

The genes are TRBV6-5 and TRBJ1-2; D is uncertain. CDR1 and CDR2 from the germline V gene are MNHEY and SVGAGI. V lost 6 bases, J lost 9 bases, and 20 bases lay in between. The CDR3 has 14 residues. CDR3: CASSPQGGVLRYTF. The CDR3 coding sequence is TGTGCCAGCAGCCCCCAAGGCGGGGTCTTGCGCTACACCTTC.

The gene calls are TRBV28 and TRBJ2-3; a weak D match, TRBD1 (6 bases). Germline V gene data show CDR1 as MDHEN and CDR2 as SYDVKM. Trimming shortened V by 6 bases and J by 2 bases, and 12 bases separated the two germline ends. This CDR3 has 14 residues. The CDR3 nucleotides are TGTGCCAGCAGAGGTACAGGGCCCACAGATACGCAGTATTTT. Amino acid sequence: CASRGTGPTDTQYF.